What follows are 5 T cell receptor beta chains derived from one specimen sequenced in a study of T cell repertoires in cytomegalovirus infection. Using its own MiXCR run on the reads, TCRdb lists one record per CDR3 protein. Of approximately 490,000 distinct CDR3 sequences listed, approximately 10% are singletons. Sequenced material: PBMCs. Every receptor here comes from a human donor in good health (CMV status not recorded). Some clones in this sample may be carry-over from other donors' samples.

This clonotype was counted at least ten times. This chain joins TRBV7-3 and TRBJ2-2, with D perhaps given as TRBD1 or TRBD2 (6 bases each). Germline CDR1 is SGHTA and CDR2 is FQGTGA. The CDR3 is 18 residues long. Trimming pared 2 bases from V and 3 bases from J, leaving 19 bases between. CDR3 loop: CASSLFGGTGLHTGELFF. In DNA form, the CDR3 reads TGTGCCAGCAGCTTATTCGGGGGAACAGGGCTGCACACCGGGGAGCTGTTTTTT.

There are a few counts of this clonotype. The V call is TRBV2, the J call TRBJ2-1, with D hard to call. The CDR3 totals 15 residues. V dropped 3 bases and J dropped 0 bases, with 9 bases sitting between them. Germline CDR1 SNHLY, CDR2 FYNNEI. The CDR3 loop reads CASSEAPHSYNEQFF. The CDR3 DNA follows: TGTGCCAGCAGTGAGGCTCCCCACTCCTACAATGAGCAGTTCTTC.

Many counts were recorded for this clonotype. DNA of the CDR3: TGTGCCAGCAGCCGAGGAAGAAATGAGCAGTTCTTC. It translates to CASSRGRNEQFF. This chain links TRBV7-6 with TRBJ2-1, with D unresolved. CDR3 length: 12 amino acids. Germline V CDR1 and CDR2: SGHVS, FNYEAQ. V lost 5 bases, J lost 7 bases, and 9 bases lay in between.

This clonotype was found many times. This chain uses TRBV28 with TRBJ2-7, with D hard to call. Germline CDR1 and CDR2: MDHEN and SYDVKM. Trimming took 5 bases from V and 2 from J, leaving 16 bases between them. The CDR3 covers 15 residues. CDR3 sequence: CASSQDPQGPYEQYF. The DNA of the CDR3 is TGTGCCAGCAGTCAAGACCCCCAAGGGCCCTACGAGCAGTACTTC.

There are many counts of this clonotype. This chain connects TRBV7-3 to TRBJ1-4; D is undetermined. CDR1 is SGHTA and CDR2 is FQGTGA in the germline V gene. This CDR3 comprises 12 residues. Trimming took 6 bases from V and 8 from J, leaving 10 bases between them. The CDR3 bases are TGTGCCAGCAGTTGGACTTTGGAAAAACTGTTTTTT. Encoded protein: CASSWTLEKLFF.